This TCR beta chain was observed in a study of CD8+ T cells in alopecia areata. Treatment in this sample: oral pan-JAK inhibitor, 5-10 mg twice daily. The CDR3 runs 13 residues. The germline V and J ends were trimmed by 0 bases and 2 bases, with 5 bases remaining between them. CDR1 is MGHDK, CDR2 SYGVNS, per germline. Sequencing relied on a cDNA template that was reverse transcribed from extracted RNA. This table comes from immunoSEQ multiplex PCR, and its TCRdb copy is limited to in-frame clones, with some not included. Among some 190,000 clones listed, roughly three fifths were seen once. J is TRBJ2-7 and V is TRBV25-1, with D maybe TRBD2 (5 bases). The sequencing here drew on CD4+ T cells sorted from blood, taken between weeks 47 and 50, from a patient treated with tofacitinib. The clonotype was recovered from a human donor with alopecia areata. This CDR3 reads CASSEYGTYEQYF. The DNA for the CDR3 is TGTGCCAGCAGTGAATACGGGACCTACGAGCAGTACTTC.